This T cell receptor beta chain is from a study of cytomegalovirus exposure and HLA in healthy donors. Overall study results and limits: One variant, a missense change in DCLRE1C, was linked in a later analysis to TCR beta V- and J-gene trimming. For presence/absence analyses, sequencing depth was assumed to be roughly uniform across donors. About 87% or about 30% of the time was how often most TCR beta V segments were productive, according to an earlier analysis.

The CDR3 has 16 amino acids. Per germline, CDR1 SGHRS and CDR2 YFSETQ. V shed 0 bases and J 4 bases; nucleotides not matched to a gene: 5. Notes on this clone: What it binds is not known.

The PCR ran on 60 Vbeta and 13 Jbeta primers. This table comes from immunoSEQ multiplex PCR, and its TCRdb copy is limited to in-frame clones, with some not included. The sample has some 130,000 clones, and its top ten clones hold roughly 2%. Sequencing input: PBMCs. The chain links TRBV5-1 to TRBJ2-5; 11 nucleotides line up with TRBD2. The sequence was collected from a woman aged 55 to 70 in good health and CMV-seronegative. CDR3: CASSLVKLAGVETQYF. In DNA, the CDR3 is TGCGCCAGCAGCTTGGTGAAACTAGCGGGAGTAGAGACCCAGTACTTC.